What follows is one TCR beta chain and its context. Produced via immunoSEQ multiplex PCR; TCRdb's table is partial and in-frame only. This table holds about 120,000 clones, around 77% found once. The data are from a study of blood T cell repertoires in COVID-19. Whole-study context: The United States, Italy and Spain provided the acute and convalescent COVID-19 samples. T cells, B-cell-depleted T cells, or PBMCs provided the cDNA or gDNA that served as material.

The receptor's source is a human donor in a cohort sampled during active COVID-19. The sequencing input was peripheral blood.

CDR3 residues: CSVELNYGYTF. CDR3 coding DNA: TGCAGCGTTGAATTAAACTATGGCTACACCTTC. This rearrangement joins TRBV29-1 to TRBJ1-2; D remains ambiguous. Germline loops: CDR1 SQVTM, CDR2 ANQGSEA. CDR3 length: 11 amino acids. Between the trimmed V and J ends, which lost 2 bases and 2 bases, there was a span of 3 bases. The full variable domain, rest sourced from reference TRBV29-1 and TRBJ1-2, is SAVISQKPSRDICQRGTSLTIQCQVDSQVTMMFWYRQQPGQSLTLIATANQGSEATYESGFVIDKFPISRPNLTFSTLTVSNMSPEDSSIYLCSVELNYGYTFGSGTRLTVV.